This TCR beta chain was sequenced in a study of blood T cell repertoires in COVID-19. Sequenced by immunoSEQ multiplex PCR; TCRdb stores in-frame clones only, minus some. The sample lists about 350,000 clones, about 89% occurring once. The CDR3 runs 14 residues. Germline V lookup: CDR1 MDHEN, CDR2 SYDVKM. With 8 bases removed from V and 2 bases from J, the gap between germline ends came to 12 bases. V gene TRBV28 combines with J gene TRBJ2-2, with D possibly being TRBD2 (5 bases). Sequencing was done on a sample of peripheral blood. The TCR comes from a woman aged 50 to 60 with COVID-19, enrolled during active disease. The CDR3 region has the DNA TGTGCCAGCCGAGTTCCGGGAAACACCGGGGAGCTGTTTTTT. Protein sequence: CASRVPGNTGELFF. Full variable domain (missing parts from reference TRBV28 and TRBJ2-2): DVKVTQSSRYLVKRTGEKVFLECVQDMDHENMFWYRQDPGLGLRLIYFSYDVKMKEKGDIPEGYSVSREKKERFSLILESASTNQTSMYLCASRVPGNTGELFFGEGSRLTVL.